This TCR beta chain comes out of a study of T cell repertoires in cytomegalovirus infection (dated by TCRdb to the late 2010s). Study-level background: The peptide stimulations were aimed at well-studied HLA-B-restricted epitopes as well as recently identified HLA-C-restricted CMV epitopes, whose presentation resists viral immunomodulation. The HLA type of each donor mattered for the analysis, because public TCR beta signatures pointed to carriage of CMV infection along with the matching HLA type. Summary of the overall study and its limitations: Cumulative frequency of public TCR beta family members discriminated carriers of CMV infection plus the relevant HLA type in this cohort and an independent approximately 370-donor cohort. The ex vivo response was dominated by HLA-C-restricted CMV-specific TCR beta clonotypes, and the single most frequent clonotype in two of eight donors was supplied by these HLA-C-restricted clonotypes.

This clonotype turned up a few times. The antigen it binds to is not known. One base away there is no much larger clone; base qualities are not given. According to the study, the label for this sample's treatment or condition signals: in vitro stimulation with specific CMV peptide epitopes to enrich CMV-specific T cells. The CDR3 contains 17 residues, cysteine and phenylalanine counted. Only CDR3 DNA is held: 51 bases, read in frame from base 1. In the germline V gene, CDR1 corresponds to MGHRA and CDR2 to YSYEKL. Trimming removed 3 bases from V and 0 bases from J, leaving 15 bases between the germline ends. Sequencing instrument: Illumina HiSeq 1500. The raw public data were reprocessed by TCRdb itself: fastp quality trimming at Q25, MiXCR clonotype calling, in-frame beta chains only. When rows share a CDR3 protein, they turn into one entry using the most common DNA and genes. The sample table contains roughly 500,000 distinct CDR3 sequences; only one count was recorded for 30% to 40% of them. 15% to 20% of the sample goes to the ten largest clones.

The sequence joins TRBV4-1 to TRBJ2-1, with TRBD1 perhaps the D gene, on 6 matching bases. The sample was cultured PBMCs, taken from culture after CMV antigen stimulation. The TCR originated in a human donor in good health (CMV status not recorded). Some clones in this sample may be carry-over from other donors' samples. The CDR3 is CASSQSTTGSSYNEQFF. The DNA is as follows: TGCGCCAGCAGCCAGTCTACTACAGGGAGCTCCTACAATGAGCAGTTCTTC.